The source of this T cell receptor beta chain is a study of blood T cells in healthy people across ages. The CDR3 runs 14 residues. With 8 bases removed from V and 0 bases from J, the gap between germline ends came to 8 bases. Germline CDR1 and CDR2: LNHNV and YYDKDF (reference sequence). Through a sample-barcoded 5' primer and a J-beta primer mix, a second PCR was run for about 6 to 12 cycles. One entry per CDR3 protein results from TCRdb running MiXCR on the 5' RACE reads. Of around 1,800,000 distinct CDR3 sequences listed, about two fifths were seen once; the top ten hold 23%. The chain joins TRBV15 to TRBJ1-6; D not resolved. The TCR comes from a human donor in good health. The sequenced sample was blood. CDR3 protein: CATPLSSYNSPLHF. In nucleotides, the CDR3 is TGTGCCACCCCACTAAGCTCCTATAATTCACCCCTCCACTTT.